A selection of T cell receptor beta chains follows, all from one sample in a study of regulatory T cells in long-lasting Graves disease. Via MiXCR, TCRdb re-called the multiplex PCR reads, giving one row per CDR3 protein. The data hold approximately 400,000 distinct CDR3 sequences, with around 16% observed a single time. The input for sequencing was peripheral blood mononuclear cells (PBMCs), taken at new diagnosis, from a patient treated with antithyroid drugs. The receptors come from a female donor with Graves disease. Both conserved end residues are part of each CDR3. A D gene is named only where the DNA matches it firmly. Only some rows state a clone size, as once, few, many or a class for expanded clones.

V gene: TRBV30; J gene: TRBJ1-5; D gene: .; clone size: many; CDR3 protein: CAWSAPWPGHRNQPQHF; CDR3 DNA: TGTGCCTGGAGTGCCCCCTGGCCCGGACATCGCAATCAGCCCCAGCATTTT
V gene: TRBV28; J gene: TRBJ1-1; D gene: .; clone size: many; CDR3 protein: CASRHGWGSTEAFF; CDR3 DNA: TGTGCCAGCAGACACGGGTGGGGGAGCACTGAAGCTTTCTTT
V gene: TRBV7-2; J gene: TRBJ2-1; D gene: TRBD2; clone size: many; CDR3 protein: CASRTAGGSNEQFF; CDR3 DNA: TGTGCCAGCAGAACAGCGGGAGGGAGCAATGAGCAGTTCTTC
V gene: TRBV4-1; J gene: TRBJ2-1; D gene: .; clone size: .; CDR3 protein: CASSQYLSNEQFF; CDR3 DNA: TGCGCCAGCAGCCAATATCTAAGCAATGAGCAGTTCTTC
V gene: TRBV29-1; J gene: TRBJ2-1; D gene: .; clone size: .; CDR3 protein: CSVEDPVVPNEQFF; CDR3 DNA: TGCAGCGTTGAAGATCCTGTGGTCCCCAATGAGCAGTTCTTC
V gene: TRBV11-2; J gene: TRBJ2-3; D gene: .; clone size: many; CDR3 protein: CASSSGRDGYTDTQYF; CDR3 DNA: TGTGCCAGCAGCTCCGGCCGAGACGGATACACAGATACGCAGTATTTT
V gene: TRBV12-3/TRBV12-4; J gene: TRBJ1-5; D gene: .; clone size: many; CDR3 protein: CASSFSRGGNQPQHF; CDR3 DNA: TGTGCCAGCAGTTTTTCCAGAGGGGGCAATCAGCCCCAGCATTTT
V gene: TRBV3-1; J gene: TRBJ1-1; D gene: TRBD1; clone size: many; CDR3 protein: CASSRDSLNTEAFF; CDR3 DNA: TGTGCCAGCAGCCGGGACAGCCTCAACACTGAAGCTTTCTTT
V gene: TRBV5-1; J gene: TRBJ1-1; D gene: TRBD1; clone size: many; CDR3 protein: CASSLEGAGTEAFF; CDR3 DNA: TGTGCCAGCAGCTTAGAGGGGGCGGGCACTGAAGCTTTCTTT
V gene: TRBV27; J gene: TRBJ1-1; D gene: .; clone size: many; CDR3 protein: CASIGGKTRNTEAFF; CDR3 DNA: TGTGCCAGCATCGGGGGGAAGACACGTAACACTGAAGCTTTCTTT
V gene: TRBV4-1; J gene: TRBJ2-7; D gene: TRBD2; clone size: few; CDR3 protein: CASSQVWRENSYEQYF; CDR3 DNA: TGCGCCAGCAGCCAAGTCTGGCGGGAGAACTCCTACGAGCAGTACTTC
V gene: TRBV6-5; J gene: TRBJ1-5; D gene: .; clone size: many; CDR3 protein: CASSYGVYQPQHF; CDR3 DNA: TGTGCCAGCAGCTACGGGGTCTATCAGCCCCAGCATTTT
V gene: TRBV28; J gene: TRBJ1-5; D gene: .; clone size: many; CDR3 protein: CASSFTSYSNQPQHF; CDR3 DNA: TGTGCCAGCAGTTTTACTTCGTATAGCAATCAGCCCCAGCATTTT
V gene: TRBV6-9; J gene: TRBJ2-3; D gene: .; clone size: many; CDR3 protein: CASSYEPTGHPRDTQYF; CDR3 DNA: TGTGCCAGCAGTTACGAACCTACAGGGCATCCTAGAGATACGCAGTATTTT
V gene: TRBV7-3; J gene: TRBJ2-7; D gene: .; clone size: many; CDR3 protein: CASSSNGGEQYF; CDR3 DNA: TGTGCCAGCAGCTCTAACGGGGGCGAGCAGTACTTC
V gene: TRBV7-2; J gene: TRBJ2-2; D gene: TRBD2; clone size: many; CDR3 protein: CASSLVLAGGGTGELFF; CDR3 DNA: TGTGCCAGCAGCTTAGTCTTAGCGGGAGGAGGCACCGGGGAGCTGTTTTTT
V gene: TRBV7-8; J gene: TRBJ2-3; D gene: .; clone size: few; CDR3 protein: CASSFGGISTDTQYF; CDR3 DNA: TGTGCCAGCAGCTTCGGCGGGATTAGCACAGATACGCAGTATTTT
V gene: TRBV28; J gene: TRBJ2-5; D gene: .; clone size: many; CDR3 protein: CASSFPGAGLETQYF; CDR3 DNA: TGTGCCAGCAGTTTCCCAGGGGCTGGGCTGGAGACCCAGTACTTC
V gene: TRBV20-1; J gene: TRBJ2-4; D gene: TRBD2; clone size: many; CDR3 protein: CSALPGLAGANIAKNIQYF; CDR3 DNA: TGCAGTGCTCTACCGGGACTAGCGGGGGCCAACATAGCCAAAAACATTCAGTACTTC
V gene: TRBV29-1; J gene: TRBJ2-1; D gene: TRBD1; clone size: .; CDR3 protein: CSVGWTGGDEQFF; CDR3 DNA: TGCAGCGTTGGCTGGACAGGGGGCGATGAGCAGTTCTTC
V gene: TRBV7-2; J gene: TRBJ1-2; D gene: TRBD1; clone size: .; CDR3 protein: CASSLDGTGHYGYTF; CDR3 DNA: TGTGCCAGCAGCTTAGACGGGACAGGGCACTATGGCTACACCTTC
V gene: TRBV20-1; J gene: TRBJ2-5; D gene: .; clone size: many; CDR3 protein: CSATDATSEETQYF; CDR3 DNA: TGCAGTGCTACAGACGCGACTAGTGAGGAGACCCAGTACTTC
V gene: TRBV7-2; J gene: TRBJ2-7; D gene: .; clone size: .; CDR3 protein: CASSPVWGDEQYF; CDR3 DNA: TGTGCCAGCAGCCCTGTCTGGGGGGACGAGCAGTACTTC
V gene: TRBV27; J gene: TRBJ2-5; D gene: .; clone size: many; CDR3 protein: CASSLSGLTGARETQYF; CDR3 DNA: TGTGCCAGCAGTTTATCGGGCTTGACAGGAGCTCGGGAGACCCAGTACTTC
V gene: TRBV14; J gene: TRBJ2-1; D gene: .; clone size: many; CDR3 protein: CASPRKSKDYNEQFF; CDR3 DNA: TGTGCCAGCCCCCGGAAGAGTAAGGATTACAATGAGCAGTTCTTC
V gene: TRBV25-1; J gene: TRBJ2-3; D gene: .; clone size: few; CDR3 protein: CASSAYGTDTQYF; CDR3 DNA: TGTGCCAGCAGTGCGTACGGCACAGATACGCAGTATTTT
V gene: TRBV7-2; J gene: TRBJ2-3; D gene: .; clone size: many; CDR3 protein: CASSFRFRGPGTDTQYF; CDR3 DNA: TGTGCCAGCAGCTTTAGGTTCAGGGGCCCCGGGACAGATACGCAGTATTTT
V gene: TRBV7-3; J gene: TRBJ2-3; D gene: TRBD2; clone size: .; CDR3 protein: CASSKGWTSGLRGDTQYF; CDR3 DNA: TGTGCCAGCAGCAAGGGGTGGACTAGCGGGCTTCGGGGAGATACGCAGTATTTT
V gene: TRBV7-9; J gene: TRBJ1-1; D gene: TRBD1; clone size: few; CDR3 protein: CASSPGTGQGPTEAFF; CDR3 DNA: TGTGCCAGCAGCCCGGGGACCGGACAGGGTCCCACTGAAGCTTTCTTT
V gene: TRBV6-2/TRBV6-3; J gene: TRBJ2-1; D gene: .; clone size: .; CDR3 protein: CASSVAVASPYNEQFF; CDR3 DNA: TGTGCCAGCAGTGTCGCGGTGGCTAGTCCTTACAATGAGCAGTTCTTC
V gene: TRBV30; J gene: TRBJ2-4; D gene: TRBD1; clone size: .; CDR3 protein: CAWSTLGTGWSKNIQYF; CDR3 DNA: TGTGCCTGGTCCACCCTGGGGACAGGTTGGTCCAAAAACATTCAGTACTTC
V gene: TRBV6-1; J gene: TRBJ1-2; D gene: TRBD1; clone size: .; CDR3 protein: CASSPILRTGDRYYGYTF; CDR3 DNA: TGTGCCAGCAGTCCCATTTTACGGACAGGGGACCGGTACTATGGCTACACCTTC
V gene: TRBV27; J gene: TRBJ2-7; D gene: .; clone size: many; CDR3 protein: CASSLWAGTNYEQYF; CDR3 DNA: TGTGCCAGCAGTTTATGGGCAGGGACGAACTACGAGCAGTACTTC
V gene: TRBV15; J gene: TRBJ2-1; D gene: TRBD1; clone size: many; CDR3 protein: CATSRGTGGYNEQFF; CDR3 DNA: TGTGCCACCAGCAGGGGGACAGGGGGGTACAATGAGCAGTTCTTC
V gene: TRBV4-1; J gene: TRBJ1-6; D gene: .; clone size: few; CDR3 protein: CASTSGASPLHF; CDR3 DNA: TGCGCCAGCACCTCAGGAGCTTCACCCCTCCACTTT
V gene: TRBV15; J gene: TRBJ1-2; D gene: .; clone size: few; CDR3 protein: CATSTGPGRAGYTF; CDR3 DNA: TGTGCCACCAGCACCGGGCCGGGTAGGGCTGGCTACACCTTC
V gene: TRBV29-1; J gene: TRBJ2-6; D gene: TRBD1; clone size: few; CDR3 protein: CSSRGPGANVLTF; CDR3 DNA: TGCAGTTCCAGGGGGCCTGGGGCCAACGTCCTGACTTTC
V gene: TRBV19; J gene: TRBJ2-7; D gene: .; clone size: few; CDR3 protein: CASSITGRYEQYF; CDR3 DNA: TGTGCCAGTAGTATAACGGGACGCTACGAGCAGTACTTC
V gene: TRBV11-1; J gene: TRBJ2-1; D gene: TRBD2; clone size: .; CDR3 protein: CASRPVLAGGYNEQFF; CDR3 DNA: TGTGCCAGCAGACCCGTGCTAGCGGGAGGATACAATGAGCAGTTCTTC
V gene: TRBV11-2; J gene: TRBJ1-1; D gene: .; clone size: many; CDR3 protein: CASSLGGSGGLGTEAFF; CDR3 DNA: TGTGCCAGCAGCTTAGGGGGGAGTGGGGGGCTGGGGACTGAAGCTTTCTTT
V gene: TRBV5-1; J gene: TRBJ2-1; D gene: TRBD2; clone size: few; CDR3 protein: CASGLAGGLYNEQFF; CDR3 DNA: TGCGCCAGCGGACTAGCGGGGGGCCTCTACAATGAGCAGTTCTTC
V gene: TRBV11-2; J gene: TRBJ1-2; D gene: TRBD1; clone size: .; CDR3 protein: CASSSGTPGQGAGYTF; CDR3 DNA: TGTGCCAGCAGCTCAGGGACACCGGGACAGGGGGCTGGCTACACCTTC
V gene: TRBV3-1; J gene: TRBJ2-4; D gene: .; clone size: once; CDR3 protein: CASSQVNDIQYF; CDR3 DNA: TGTGCCAGCAGCCAAGTTAACGACATTCAGTACTTC
V gene: TRBV2; J gene: TRBJ1-2; D gene: .; clone size: many; CDR3 protein: CASKTGLGPRSDYGYTF; CDR3 DNA: TGTGCCAGCAAGACAGGCCTGGGACCCCGGTCTGACTATGGCTACACCTTC
V gene: TRBV27; J gene: TRBJ2-5; D gene: TRBD2; clone size: many; CDR3 protein: CASSLGLAGAGGETQYF; CDR3 DNA: TGTGCCAGCAGTTTGGGGCTAGCGGGGGCCGGGGGAGAGACCCAGTACTTC
V gene: TRBV5-4; J gene: TRBJ2-7; D gene: TRBD2; clone size: many; CDR3 protein: CASRPPGSGSGEQYF; CDR3 DNA: TGTGCCAGCAGGCCCCCTGGGTCAGGTAGCGGGGAGCAGTACTTC
V gene: TRBV12-3/TRBV12-4; J gene: TRBJ2-2; D gene: TRBD2; clone size: many; CDR3 protein: CASSSGLANLTHTGELFF; CDR3 DNA: TGTGCCAGCAGCTCGGGACTAGCAAACCTCACTCACACCGGGGAGCTGTTTTTT
V gene: TRBV28; J gene: TRBJ1-2; D gene: .; clone size: .; CDR3 protein: CASSMTVVYGYTF; CDR3 DNA: TGTGCCAGCAGTATGACAGTTGTTTATGGCTACACCTTC